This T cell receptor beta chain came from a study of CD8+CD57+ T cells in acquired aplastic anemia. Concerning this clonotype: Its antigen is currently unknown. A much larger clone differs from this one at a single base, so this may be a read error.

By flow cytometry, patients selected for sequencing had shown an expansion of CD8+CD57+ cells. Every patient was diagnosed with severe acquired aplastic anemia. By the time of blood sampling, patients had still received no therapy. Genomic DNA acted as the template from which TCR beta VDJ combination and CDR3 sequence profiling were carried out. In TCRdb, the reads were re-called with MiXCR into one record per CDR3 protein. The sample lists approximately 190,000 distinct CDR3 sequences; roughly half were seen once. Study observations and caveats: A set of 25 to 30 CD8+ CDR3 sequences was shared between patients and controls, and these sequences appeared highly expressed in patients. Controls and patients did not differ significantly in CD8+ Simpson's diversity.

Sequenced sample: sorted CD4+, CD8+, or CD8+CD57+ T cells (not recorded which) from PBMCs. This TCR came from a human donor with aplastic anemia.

The CDR3 region is CASAEDTLNTEAFF. CDR3 in DNA: TGTGCCAGCGCAGAGGACACCCTGAACACTGAAGCTTTCTTT. This chain links TRBV12-3 or TRBV12-4 with TRBJ1-1, with D perhaps TRBD1 (5 bases). Trimming pared 8 bases from V and 0 bases from J, leaving 13 bases between. This CDR3 comprises 14 residues.